Each of the 13 T cell receptor beta chains below was sequenced from the same sample in a study of response to subunit inactivated influenza vaccine. MiXCR was run by TCRdb on the RT-PCR reads, yielding one entry per CDR3 protein. Here the sample spans fewer than 650,000 distinct CDR3 sequences, 13% being singletons. Sequencing was performed on PBMCs from blood, taken around seven weeks after vaccination. The receptors here all came from a man aged 45-65 years who received an inactivated influenza vaccine.

Remarks on this clonotype: At one boundary the junction diverges from the germline segment, which might be a read error. The chain couples TRBV3-1 to TRBJ1-1; D perhaps matches TRBD1 (6 bases). Germline loops: CDR1 LGHDT, CDR2 YNNKEL (reference sequence). The CDR3 has 18 residues. CDR3 protein: CTSSLVEVWTDMNTEAFF. DNA for the CDR3: TGTACCAGCAGTTTAGTAGAGGTCTGGACAGACATGAACACTGAAGCTTTCTTT.

This clonotype was seen at least ten times. The rearrangement links TRBV10-1 to TRBJ2-7; D is ambiguous. Trimming removed 6 bases from V and 0 bases from J, with 9 bases in between. The CDR3 has 13 amino acids. Germline-derived CDR1 and CDR2 are WNHNN and SYGVQD (reference sequence). The CDR3 sequence: CASRDSSSYEQYF. CDR3 in DNA: TGCGCCAGCAGGGATTCCAGCTCCTACGAGCAGTACTTC.

The chain combines TRBV12-3 or TRBV12-4 with TRBJ2-5; the D is unclear. The CDR3 loop spans 12 amino acids. Trimming stripped 5 bases from V and 5 bases from J, with 9 bases between. The DNA for the CDR3 is TGTGCCAGCAGTCCCCAGGTGGAGACCCAGTACTTC. It codes for CASSPQVETQYF.

In this sample, this clonotype turned up a few times. V usage is TRBV3-1 and J usage is TRBJ1-1; D is undetermined. The length of the CDR3 is 12 residues. CDR1 LGHDT and CDR2 YNNKEL come from the germline V gene (reference sequence). V lost 2 bases to trimming and J lost 2 bases, with 3 bases between them. This chain's CDR3 is CASSQLNTEAFF. As DNA, the CDR3 is TGTGCCAGCAGCCAACTTAACACTGAAGCTTTCTTT.

The V gene is TRBV14, the J gene TRBJ2-3; D may be TRBD2 (5 bases). The V end lost 1 base, the J end lost 2 bases, and 13 bases lay between the germline ends. Germline assignment: CDR1 SGHDN and CDR2 FVKESK. This CDR3 region has 16 residues. CDR3 residues: CASSQAVTIYTDTQYF. CDR3 coding DNA: TGTGCCAGCAGCCAAGCGGTGACTATATACACAGATACGCAGTATTTT.

There are a few counts of this clonotype. CDR3 DNA: TGTGCCAGCAAGGACCCATACAATGAGCAGTTCTTC. Amino acid sequence: CASKDPYNEQFF. The V gene is TRBV19, the J gene TRBJ2-1; the D is unclear. Germline V lookup: CDR1 LNHDA, CDR2 SQIVND (reference sequence). The V end was cut by 9 bases, the J end by 4 bases, with 10 bases between. The CDR3 runs 12 residues. The whole variable domain, remainder taken from reference TRBV19 and TRBJ2-1, is DGGITQSPKYLFRKEGQNVTLSCEQNLNHDAMYWYRQDPGQGLRLIYYSQIVNDFQKGDIAEGYSVSREKKESFPLTVTSAQKNPTAFYLCASKDPYNEQFFGPGTRLTVL.

V gene TRBV28 combines with J gene TRBJ1-2; no clear D gene. Germline V gene sequence: CDR1 MDHEN, CDR2 SYDVKM. The CDR3 runs 13 residues. The CDR3 sequence: CATKDPTNYGYTF. DNA of the CDR3: TGTGCGACGAAAGACCCTACTAACTATGGCTACACCTTC.

This clonotype was detected only a few times. CDR3 bases: TGCGCCAGCAGCCAGGAAACCGGGACAGGCTCCTACGAGCAGTACTTC. Its protein is CASSQETGTGSYEQYF. V is TRBV4-1 and J is TRBJ2-7; TRBD1 aligns across 8 bases. Per germline, CDR1 MGHRA and CDR2 YSYEKL. The CDR3 has 16 residues. The V gene end was trimmed by 3 bases and the J gene end by 0 bases; junction bases not matched to a gene: 7.

V is TRBV5-1 and J is TRBJ2-2; D possibly corresponds to TRBD2 (5 bases). Trimming stripped 3 bases from V and 5 bases from J, with 14 bases between. The CDR3 contains 15 residues. CDR1 SGHRS and CDR2 YFSETQ come from the germline V gene. The CDR3 DNA is TGCGCCAGCAGCTCCGGGGTTAGAGAGACCGGGGAGCTGTTTTTT. As protein: CASSSGVRETGELFF. Filled out from reference TRBV5-1 and TRBJ2-2, the complete variable domain reads KAGVTQTPRYLIKTRGQQVTLSCSPISGHRSVSWYQQTPGQGLQFLFEYFSETQRNKGNFPGRFSGRQFSNSRSEMNVSTLELGDSALYLCASSSGVRETGELFFGEGSRLTVL.

CDR3 DNA sequence: TGCAGTGCTAGAGCCTCACTAGCGTTCGGGGATGAGCAGTTCTTC. Its translation: CSARASLAFGDEQFF. The V gene is TRBV20-1, the J gene TRBJ2-1, with 7 bases matching TRBD2. Germline CDR1 reads DFQATT; CDR2 reads SNEGSKA (reference sequence). The CDR3 covers 15 residues. J lost 8 bases, V lost 1 base, and 11 bases had no gene match.

The J gene is TRBJ2-1, the V gene TRBV20-1; no clear D gene. The germline V and J ends were trimmed by 1 base and 8 bases, with 15 bases remaining between them. The CDR3 runs 14 residues. Germline loops: CDR1 DFQATT, CDR2 SNEGSKA (reference sequence). Written as DNA, the CDR3 is TGCAGTGCTAGAGGGGCTAGTTATTATCATGAGCAGTTCTTC. Translation: CSARGASYYHEQFF.

This clonotype was seen many times. The V gene is TRBV29-1, the J gene TRBJ2-2, with D tentatively TRBD2 (5 bases). The V gene lost 6 bases and the J gene lost 6 bases, with 14 bases spanning the gap. The germline CDR1 and CDR2 sequences are SQVTM and ANQGSEA. This CDR3 is built from 13 residues. CDR3 region: CSVRTRGSGELFF. The CDR3 DNA sequence: TGCAGCGTCCGGACCCGCGGGTCCGGGGAGCTGTTTTTT.

The chain has TRBV4-3 and TRBJ2-2; D unclear. Germline loops: CDR1 LGHNA, CDR2 YSLEER. This CDR3 is built from 15 residues. V lost 1 base to trimming and J lost 1 base, with 7 bases between them. The CDR3 coding sequence is TGCGCCAGCAGCCAAGCCCCGGAGAACACCGGGGAGCTGTTTTTT. Translating gives CASSQAPENTGELFF.